This section outlines one T cell receptor beta chain sequence together with its context. Its antigen is as yet unknown. This entry belongs to a study of T cell responses to AZD1222 COVID-19 vaccine. Sequenced by immunoSEQ multiplex PCR; TCRdb stores in-frame clones only, minus some. Seen here are 100,000 to 150,000 clones, about 93% observed once, and the top ten hold 5.4%. Notes on the study in general: Spike-specific TCR breadth and depth were elevated following two AZD1222 doses. Repertoires were obtained solely post-peak T cell response. Only 6 or 7 individuals given AZD1222 were seropositive at baseline. Reportedly, nearly half the spike-specific TCRs target unmutated variant regions.

The V end lost 1 base, the J end lost 5 bases, and 14 bases lay between the germline ends. CDR3 length equals 15 residues. Germline lookup yields CDR1 MNHEY and CDR2 SVGAGI. The chain carries TRBV6-5 and TRBJ1-2; D is perhaps TRBD1 (5 bases). The receptor's source is an adult in good health. Here the sequenced sample was peripheral blood, taken on day 0 of AZD1222 vaccination. CDR3 loop: CASSYLVQGRYGYTF. CDR3 coding DNA: TGTGCCAGCAGTTACTTGGTCCAGGGTCGATATGGCTACACCTTC.